A selection of T cell receptor beta chains follows, all from one sample in a study of T cell responses to AZD1222 COVID-19 vaccine. Assay: immunoSEQ multiplex PCR; the TCRdb copy retains only in-frame clones and omits some. The sample contains approximately 120,000 clones, 70% to 90% of which appear only once. Sequencing used peripheral blood, obtained on day 0 of AZD1222 vaccination. The receptors were gathered from an adult in good health. CDR3s include the opening cysteine and the closing phenylalanine or tryptophan. The D gene is left open where the match is weak. A row's size may be missing; if present it is once, few, many or a size class.

d_call | clone_size | j_call | v_call | cdr3_aa | cdr3_nt
. | . | TRBJ2-7 | TRBV5-4 | CASSFLDVYEQYF | TGTGCCAGCAGCTTTTTGGACGTATACGAGCAGTACTTC
TRBD2 | . | TRBJ2-7 | TRBV7-8 | CASSLVGTSGVYEQYF | TGTGCCAGCAGCTTAGTTGGGACTAGCGGGGTCTACGAGCAGTACTTC
TRBD1 | . | TRBJ1-2 | TRBV3-1/TRBV3-2 | CASSPYRGGNYGYTF | TGTGCCAGCAGCCCATACAGGGGGGGAAACTATGGCTACACCTTC
. | . | TRBJ1-3 | TRBV6-5 | CASNHGQNTIYF | TGTGCCAGCAACCATGGACAAAACACCATATATTTT
. | . | TRBJ2-2 | TRBV5-1 | CASSPLVENTGELFF | TGCGCCAGCAGCCCCCTCGTAGAGAACACCGGGGAGCTGTTTTTT
. | . | TRBJ2-1 | TRBV5-1 | CASSLAGGYGYNEQFF | TGCGCCAGCAGCTTGGCGGGGGGCTACGGCTACAATGAGCAGTTCTTC
TRBD2 | . | TRBJ2-1 | TRBV7-2 | CASSFLWRGSEQFF | TGTGCCAGCAGCTTTCTCTGGCGGGGGAGTGAGCAGTTCTTC
. | few | TRBJ1-1 | TRBV14 | CASSQDPAAMSAFF | TGTGCCAGCAGCCAAGATCCGGCTGCCATGTCGGCTTTCTTT
TRBD2 | . | TRBJ2-1 | TRBV7-9 | CASSLPGLAGGYNEQFF | TGTGCCAGCAGCTTACCGGGACTAGCGGGAGGCTACAATGAGCAGTTCTTC
. | . | TRBJ1-1 | TRBV4-1 | CASLGRLNTEAFF | TGCGCCAGCTTAGGGCGGTTGAACACTGAAGCTTTCTTT
TRBD2 | . | TRBJ2-3 | TRBV7-3 | CASSLAGGRTDTQYF | TGTGCCAGCAGCTTGGCGGGGGGGCGCACAGATACGCAGTATTTT
. | . | TRBJ2-2 | TRBV14 | CASRQGGTGELFF | TGTGCCAGCAGACAGGGAGGGACCGGGGAGCTGTTTTTT
TRBD1 | once | TRBJ2-7 | TRBV27 | CASSLDRQTYEQYF | TGTGCCAGCAGTTTGGACAGGCAAACCTACGAGCAGTACTTC
. | . | TRBJ1-6 | TRBV6-5 | CASRHPLTGSPLHF | TGTGCCAGCAGACACCCTTTGACGGGGTCACCCCTCCACTTT
. | . | TRBJ1-1 | TRBV7-9 | CASSLAGGVGNEAFF | TGTGCCAGCAGCTTAGCAGGGGGTGTTGGTAATGAAGCTTTCTTT
TRBD1 | . | TRBJ2-1 | TRBV5-1 | CASSPRGQGNEQFF | TGCGCCAGCAGCCCCAGGGGGCAAGGAAATGAGCAGTTCTTC
. | . | TRBJ2-2 | TRBV4-3 | CASSQWNTGELFF | TGCGCCAGCAGCCAATGGAACACCGGGGAGCTGTTTTTT
. | . | TRBJ1-2 | TRBV6-1 | CASSEAGRGYTF | TGTGCCAGCAGTGAAGCGGGCAGGGGCTACACCTTC
. | . | TRBJ1-6 | TRBV14 | CASSQRTATSYNSPLHF | TGTGCCAGCAGCCAAAGGACAGCGACCTCCTATAATTCACCCCTCCACTTT
. | . | TRBJ1-1 | TRBV18 | CASSPDSPNTEAFF | TGTGCCAGCTCACCAGACAGCCCGAACACTGAAGCTTTCTTT
TRBD2 | . | TRBJ2-1 | TRBV6-6 | CASTLGVAGAEQFF | TGTGCCAGCACTTTGGGAGTAGCGGGAGCTGAGCAGTTCTTC
TRBD2 | . | TRBJ2-3 | TRBV5-4 | CASSSGLVGTDTQYF | TGTGCCAGCAGCTCGGGACTAGTTGGCACAGATACGCAGTATTTT
. | . | TRBJ2-5 | TRBV7-9 | CASSDRETQYF | TGTGCCAGCAGCGACAGGGAGACCCAGTACTTC
TRBD2 | . | TRBJ2-3 | TRBV3-1/TRBV3-2 | CASSLTSGRVNTQYF | TGTGCCAGCAGCTTGACTAGCGGGCGGGTAAATACGCAGTATTTT
. | . | TRBJ2-3 | TRBV28 | CASTLSGTDTQYF | TGTGCCAGCACCCTTTCGGGCACAGATACGCAGTATTTT
TRBD2 | . | TRBJ2-3 | TRBV7-8 | CASSLPSQTTSGGKTSTDTQYF | TGTGCCAGCAGCTTACCCTCCCAGACGACTAGCGGGGGGAAAACTAGCACAGATACGCAGTATTTT
. | few | TRBJ1-1 | TRBV5-5 | CASSATDTFRTEAFF | TGTGCCAGCAGCGCGACGGACACCTTTCGAACTGAAGCTTTCTTT
TRBD2 | . | TRBJ2-1 | TRBV4-1 | CASSKGLAASYNEQFF | TGCGCCAGCAGCAAGGGACTAGCGGCCTCCTACAATGAGCAGTTCTTC
. | . | TRBJ1-5 | TRBV2 | CASREDRLQPQHF | TGTGCCAGCAGGGAGGACCGTTTACAGCCCCAGCATTTT
. | . | TRBJ2-1 | TRBV11-2 | CASSSNFGARRHEQFF | TGTGCCAGCAGCTCCAACTTCGGGGCCCGGAGGCATGAGCAGTTCTTC
TRBD1 | . | TRBJ1-4 | TRBV5-4 | CASSSPGQGNEKLFF | TGTGCCAGCAGCTCTCCGGGACAGGGAAATGAAAAACTGTTTTTT
. | . | TRBJ2-1 | TRBV2 | CASRKGSSYNEQFF | TGTGCCAGCAGAAAAGGCAGCTCCTACAATGAGCAGTTCTTC
. | . | TRBJ1-1 | TRBV29-1 | CSVDRAVNTEAFF | TGCAGCGTTGATAGGGCGGTGAACACTGAAGCTTTCTTT
TRBD1 | . | TRBJ1-4 | TRBV19 | CASSMGQGVSEKLFF | TGTGCCAGTAGTATGGGACAGGGTGTAAGTGAAAAACTGTTTTTT
. | once | TRBJ1-1 | TRBV27 | CASSLYGWGGSEAFF | TGTGCCAGCAGTTTATATGGATGGGGAGGCTCTGAAGCTTTCTTT
. | . | TRBJ1-1 | TRBV11-2 | CASSSQRGGNTEAFF | TGTGCCAGCAGCTCACAGAGAGGAGGTAACACTGAAGCTTTCTTT
TRBD2 | . | TRBJ2-1 | TRBV18 | CASSPPGTRGEQFF | TGTGCCAGCTCACCGCCCGGGACTAGAGGTGAGCAGTTCTTC
. | . | TRBJ1-5 | TRBV5-5 | CASSLGVSNQPQHF | TGTGCCAGCAGCTTGGGAGTTAGCAATCAGCCCCAGCATTTT
TRBD1 | . | TRBJ1-4 | TRBV5-1 | CASSSIPGGAGNEKLFF | TGCGCCAGCAGCTCAATACCAGGGGGCGCGGGTAATGAAAAACTGTTTTTT
. | . | TRBJ1-4 | TRBV21-1 | CASSKEVSEGPHATNEKLFF | TGTGCCAGCAGCAAAGAAGTGAGTGAGGGGCCACATGCAACTAATGAAAAACTGTTTTTT
TRBD1 | few | TRBJ2-1 | TRBV24-1 | CATSDAGTGPYNEQFF | TGTGCCACCAGTGACGCCGGGACAGGGCCCTACAATGAGCAGTTCTTC
. | . | TRBJ1-2 | TRBV15 | CATSRPRPASYGYTF | TGTGCCACCAGCAGACCCCGGCCAGCCAGCTATGGCTACACCTTC
TRBD2 | . | TRBJ2-3 | TRBV7-6 | CASSLVRESRDTQYF | TGTGCCAGCAGCTTAGTGCGGGAGAGTCGAGATACGCAGTATTTT
. | few | TRBJ2-7 | TRBV9 | CASSATSQGRKPHEQYF | TGTGCCAGCAGCGCCACCTCCCAGGGACGTAAACCCCACGAGCAGTACTTC
TRBD2 | . | TRBJ2-3 | TRBV19 | CASSFTSGGTTDTQYF | TGTGCCAGTAGTTTCACTAGCGGGGGGACCACAGATACGCAGTATTTT